This TCR beta chain comes out of a study of blood T cell repertoires in COVID-19 (dated by TCRdb to 2019 to 2021). Regarding the research as a whole: Collaborator samples came from the United States, Italy and Spain and covered acute and convalescent phases of COVID-19. Where available, HLA class I and class II types were obtained from metadata supplied by the sample provider rather than from assay-based typing. A de-identified subject ID, COVID-19 status, age in years and sex were almost always included in the sample metadata. The prospective study material was composed of cDNA or gDNA derived from T cells, B-cell-depleted T cells, or PBMCs. A freely available public database, intended as a resource for researchers studying the immune response to SARS-CoV-2, is where the repertoires were released. Deeply sampled blood TCRbeta repertoires from subjects exposed to, actively infected with, or recovered from COVID-19 were included in the dataset. The samples were drawn from two sources: the first 160 participants of the ongoing ImmuneRACE study, and 1,000 to 1,500 subjects contributed by 6 global collaborators. Overall results and qualifications from the work: Clinical and demographic metadata were provided uncurated, with the amount varying by source and participant.

Another Seattle source contributed samples from volunteer blood donors who had recovered from COVID-19. The collaborating institutions used their own protocols to collect whole blood in K2EDTA tubes. For TCRbeta analysis, collaborators shipped samples in one of three forms: frozen whole blood, isolated PBMCs, or DNA extracted from either of those sample types. The CDR3 runs 17 amino acids, cysteine and phenylalanine included. Here the CDR3 DNA is all that survives: 51 bases in frame from base 1. As encoded in the germline V gene, CDR1 is SGHRS while CDR2 is YFSETQ. From V the trimming removes 0 bases and from J it removes 3 bases, while the gene matches leave 11 bases of the junction unaccounted for. The immunoSEQ Assay, a bias-controlled multiplex PCR, was used to amplify TCRbeta CDR3 regions from genomic DNA. The study's processing was this. Within the assay, amplification of reference gene primers was used to estimate how many nucleated cells each sample contained. To quantify the absolute abundance of each unique TCRbeta CDR3 rearrangement, sequence reads were collapsed and filtered. For each sample, productive Simpson clonality was calculated as the square root of Simpson's diversity index across productive rearrangements. TCRdb mirrors the immuneACCESS table, restricted to in-frame sequences. Some clones are absent from its copies; in checked studies, under half trace to an unresolved V gene, and the reason for the others is unknown. D and trimming were read from the DNA, whereas the V and J calls and clone size are those reported in that table. Across this sample there are some 240,000 clones, with 75% to 85% seen only once. Roughly 1.4% of the sample lies in the top ten.

Regarding this clone: This clone's antigen is unknown. Base-call qualities are not available, and no considerably larger clone is one nucleotide away.

The chain uses TRBV5-1 and TRBJ2-5, with 7 bases matching TRBD2. The TCR comes from a woman in her thirties or forties who had recovered from COVID-19. Sequencing was carried out using peripheral blood. The CDR3 region: CASSLGRLSSGEETQYF. The DNA reads as follows: TGCGCCAGCAGCTTGGGACGACTGAGCAGCGGGGAAGAGACCCAGTACTTC.